The rows below give T cell receptor beta chains drawn from one sample of a study of control samples from healthy donors and cancer patients. Only in-frame clones appear in the TCRdb table, and some are missing; sequencing was by immunoSEQ multiplex PCR. This table has 55,000 to 85,000 clones, roughly 89% appearing once. The material sequenced was PBMCs. The source is a man between 60 and 70 years old with lung cancer. CDR3s include the opening cysteine and the closing phenylalanine or tryptophan. The D gene is left open where the match is weak. Size values are once, few and many counts, or a class for expanded clones, and some rows have none.

v_call	d_call	cdr3_length	j_call	clone_size	cdr3_aa	cdr3_nt
TRBV6-1	NA	15	TRBJ1-4	NA	CASSEGILVWEKLFF	TGTGCCAGCAGTGAAGGGATATTGGTCTGGGAAAAACTGTTTTTT
TRBV24-1	NA	14	TRBJ2-4	NA	CATSDRDTQNIQYF	TGTGCCACCAGTGATCGCGACACGCAAAACATTCAGTACTTC
TRBV29-1	NA	12	TRBJ1-2	NA	CSVEVTVGGYTF	TGCAGCGTTGAAGTAACAGTAGGTGGCTACACCTTC
TRBV24-1	NA	13	TRBJ1-5	NA	CATSDFPDQPQHF	TGTGCCACCAGTGATTTCCCCGATCAGCCCCAGCATTTT
TRBV6-5	NA	15	TRBJ1-6	NA	CASSRVKGEGSPLHF	TGTGCCAGCAGTAGGGTAAAGGGGGAAGGTTCACCCCTCCACTTT
TRBV27	TRBD1	17	TRBJ1-5	NA	CASSRRQGVGPNQPQHF	TGTGCCAGCAGTCGTCGACAGGGGGTTGGTCCAAATCAGCCCCAGCATTTT
TRBV3-1/TRBV3-2	NA	17	TRBJ2-2	NA	CASSSRRQALNTGELFF	TGTGCCAGCAGCTCCCGCCGACAGGCTTTGAACACCGGGGAGCTGTTTTTT
TRBV7-9	TRBD1	15	TRBJ1-4	few	CASSLVGQADEKLFF	TGTGCCAGCAGCTTAGTGGGACAGGCCGACGAAAAACTGTTTTTT
TRBV6-1	NA	14	TRBJ2-7	NA	CASSKARGAYEQYF	TGTGCCAGCAGTAAAGCACGGGGAGCCTACGAGCAGTACTTC
TRBV5-1	TRBD1	15	TRBJ1-1	NA	CASSFLGQVIPEAFF	TGCGCCAGCAGCTTCCTGGGACAGGTCATACCTGAAGCTTTCTTT
TRBV7-6	NA	13	TRBJ1-4	NA	CASSQQAGEKLFF	TGTGCCAGCAGCCAGCAGGCCGGTGAAAAACTGTTTTTT
TRBV4-2	NA	15	TRBJ1-3	NA	CASSQDPDGGNTIYF	TGTGCCAGCAGCCAAGACCCGGACGGCGGAAACACCATATATTTT
TRBV11-3	TRBD1	16	TRBJ1-6	NA	CASSLGRRDRESPLHF	TGTGCCAGCAGCTTAGGCCGCCGGGACAGGGAATCACCCCTCCACTTT
TRBV5-6	NA	13	TRBJ2-7	NA	CASSPIGTDEQYF	TGTGCCAGCAGCCCTATAGGTACAGACGAGCAGTACTTC
TRBV5-4	NA	12	TRBJ1-1	once	CASSPSDAEAFF	TGTGCCAGCAGCCCCAGCGATGCTGAAGCTTTCTTT
TRBV7-2	NA	14	TRBJ1-1	once	CASSFGGFLTEAFF	TGTGCCAGCAGCTTTGGGGGTTTTTTAACTGAAGCTTTCTTT
TRBV5-1	NA	13	TRBJ1-1	once	CASAIQENTEAFF	TGCGCCAGCGCAATCCAAGAGAACACTGAAGCTTTCTTT
TRBV14	NA	17	TRBJ1-3	once	CASSQDRGGLVGNTIYF	TGTGCCAGCAGCCAAGATCGCGGGGGGTTGGTCGGAAACACCATATATTTT
TRBV5-1	NA	14	TRBJ1-1	once	CASSFNRDGTEAFF	TGCGCCAGCAGCTTTAATAGGGATGGCACTGAAGCTTTCTTT
TRBV18	NA	15	TRBJ2-1	NA	CASSPKIGQFNEQFF	TGTGCCAGCTCACCTAAAATAGGACAGTTCAATGAGCAGTTCTTC
TRBV4-2	NA	12	TRBJ1-2	NA	CASSQEPYGYTF	TGTGCCAGCAGCCAAGAGCCCTATGGCTACACCTTC
TRBV5-1	NA	17	TRBJ2-1	NA	CASSLAMTGLSYNEQFF	TGCGCCAGCAGCTTGGCCATGACGGGGCTTAGTTACAATGAGCAGTTCTTC
TRBV30	NA	15	TRBJ2-7	once	CACQTRAPYSYEQYF	TGTGCCTGTCAAACGCGGGCACCGTACTCCTACGAGCAGTACTTC
TRBV12-3/TRBV12-4	NA	13	TRBJ1-2	once	CASSLTATYGYTF	TGTGCCAGCAGTTTAACGGCTACATATGGCTACACCTTC
TRBV25-1	TRBD1	15	TRBJ1-5	NA	CASSDPGGGNQPQHF	TGTGCCAGCAGTGATCCAGGGGGTGGCAATCAGCCCCAGCATTTT
TRBV5-1	NA	16	TRBJ2-7	NA	CASSLEGPRRDYEQYF	TGCGCCAGCAGCTTGGAAGGACCCCGAAGGGATTACGAGCAGTACTTC